This TCR beta chain was profiled in a study of blood T cell repertoires in COVID-19. In the authors' workflow: The assay estimated nucleated cells by amplifying reference gene primers. Profiled with immunoSEQ multiplex PCR; TCRdb holds only in-frame clones, not every one. V and J calls and clone size come straight from that table; D and trimming were deduced from the DNA. The repertoire holds 90,000 or so clones, roughly 86% seen once, with about a sixth in the top ten. V lost 3 bases and J 1 base, leaving 11 bases between the germline ends. Germline CDR1 SNHLY, CDR2 FYNNEI. The CDR3 totals 15 residues.

Sequenced: peripheral blood. The sequence was collected from a human donor in a cohort sampled during active COVID-19. This chain joins TRBV2 and TRBJ2-3; possibly TRBD2 for D (6 bases). CDR3 in amino acids: CASSERGGGTDTQYF. Written as DNA, the CDR3 is TGTGCCAGCAGTGAGCGGGGTGGCGGCACAGATACGCAGTATTTT. The full variable domain, completed using reference TRBV2 and TRBJ2-3, is EPEVTQTPSHQVTQMGQEVILRCVPISNHLYFYWYRQILGQKVEFLVSFYNNEISEKSEIFDDQFSVERPDGSNFTLKIRSTKLEDSAMYFCASSERGGGTDTQYFGPGTRLTVL.